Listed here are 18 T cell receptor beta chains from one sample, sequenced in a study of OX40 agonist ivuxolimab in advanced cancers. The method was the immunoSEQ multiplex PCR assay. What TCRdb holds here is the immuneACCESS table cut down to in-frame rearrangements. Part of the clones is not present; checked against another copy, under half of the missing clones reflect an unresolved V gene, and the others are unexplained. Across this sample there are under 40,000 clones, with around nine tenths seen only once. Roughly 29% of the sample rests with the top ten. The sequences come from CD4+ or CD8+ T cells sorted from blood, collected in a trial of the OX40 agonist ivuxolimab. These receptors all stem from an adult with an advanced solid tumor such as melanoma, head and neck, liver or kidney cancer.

CDR3: CASSILAEETQYF. In DNA form, the CDR3 reads TGTGCCAGCAGTATCCTAGCCGAAGAGACCCAGTACTTC. The chain recombines TRBV27 with TRBJ2-5, with a tentative D call TRBD2 (5 bases). Germline CDR1 reads MNHEY; CDR2 reads SMNVEV (reference sequence). This CDR3 comprises 13 residues. With 5 bases removed from V and 3 bases from J, the gap between germline ends came to 10 bases.

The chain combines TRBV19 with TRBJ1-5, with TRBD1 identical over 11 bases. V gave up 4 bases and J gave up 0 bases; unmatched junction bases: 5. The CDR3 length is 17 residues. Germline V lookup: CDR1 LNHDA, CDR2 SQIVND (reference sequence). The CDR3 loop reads CASSTWDRGSSNQPQHF. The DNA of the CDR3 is TGTGCCAGTAGTACCTGGGACAGGGGGAGTAGCAATCAGCCCCAGCATTTT.

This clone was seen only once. DNA of the CDR3: TGTGCCAGCAGTGACCTACCGGAAGTTTACAATGAGCAGTTCTTC. This codes for CASSDLPEVYNEQFF. The chain links TRBV2 to TRBJ2-1; no clear D gene. Germline CDR1 SNHLY, CDR2 FYNNEI. Trimming pared 3 bases from V and 4 bases from J, leaving 13 bases between. The CDR3 is 15 residues long.

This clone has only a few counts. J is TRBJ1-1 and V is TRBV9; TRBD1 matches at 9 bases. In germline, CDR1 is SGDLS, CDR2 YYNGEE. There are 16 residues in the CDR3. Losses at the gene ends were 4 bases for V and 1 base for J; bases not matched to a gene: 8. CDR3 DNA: TGTGCCAGCAGCCATAACAGGGGGCGAGGGAACACTGAAGCTTTCTTT. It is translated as CASSHNRGRGNTEAFF.

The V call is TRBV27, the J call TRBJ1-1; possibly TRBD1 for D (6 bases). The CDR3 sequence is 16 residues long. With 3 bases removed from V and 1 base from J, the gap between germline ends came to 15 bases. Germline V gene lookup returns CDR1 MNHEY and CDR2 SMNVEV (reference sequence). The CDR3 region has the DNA TGTGCCAGCAGTTTCACATGGGCAGGGGCGAACACTGAAGCTTTCTTT. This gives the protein CASSFTWAGANTEAFF.

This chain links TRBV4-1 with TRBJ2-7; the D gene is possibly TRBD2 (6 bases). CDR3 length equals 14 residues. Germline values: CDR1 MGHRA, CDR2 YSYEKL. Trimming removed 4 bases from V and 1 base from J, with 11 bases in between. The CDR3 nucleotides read TGCGCCAGCAGCCTGCAGGGACTTTCCTACGAGCAGTACTTC. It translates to CASSLQGLSYEQYF.

CDR3 in amino acids: CATSRDTHPIAQYF. CDR3 DNA sequence: TGTGCCACGTCCCGGGACACCCACCCCATAGCCCAGTACTTC. J is TRBJ2-5 and V is TRBV19; maybe TRBD1 (6 bases). Trimming removed 10 bases from V and 9 bases from J, with 24 bases in between. The germline V gene encodes CDR1 LNHDA and CDR2 SQIVND (reference sequence). This CDR3 has 14 amino acids. Together with reference TRBV19 and TRBJ2-5, the CDR3 gives the full variable domain: DGGITQSPKYLFRKEGQNVTLSCEQNLNHDAMYWYRQDPGQGLRLIYYSQIVNDFQKGDIAEGYSVSREKKESFPLTVTSAQKNPTAFYLCATSRDTHPIAQYFGPGTRLLVL.

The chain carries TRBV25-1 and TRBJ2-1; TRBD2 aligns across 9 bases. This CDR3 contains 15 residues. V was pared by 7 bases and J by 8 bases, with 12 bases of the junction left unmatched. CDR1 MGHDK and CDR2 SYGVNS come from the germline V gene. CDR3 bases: TGTGCCAGCACCCCCACAGGACTAGCGAAGGATGAGCAGTTCTTC. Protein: CASTPTGLAKDEQFF.

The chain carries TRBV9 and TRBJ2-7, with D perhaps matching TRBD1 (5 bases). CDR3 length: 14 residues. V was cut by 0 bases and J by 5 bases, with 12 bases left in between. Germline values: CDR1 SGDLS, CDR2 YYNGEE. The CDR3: CASSVEGVPHEQYF. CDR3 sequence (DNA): TGTGCCAGCAGCGTAGAAGGGGTCCCCCACGAGCAGTACTTC.

Here the CDR3 reads CASSLSIAGSYEQYF. CDR3 nucleotide sequence: TGTGCCAGCAGTCTTAGCATAGCGGGGTCCTACGAGCAGTACTTC. J is TRBJ2-7 and V is TRBV11-2; 8 nucleotides line up with TRBD2. The CDR3 sequence is 15 residues long. With V trimmed by 6 bases and J by 1 base, 8 bases remained unmatched. Germline CDR1 SGHAT, CDR2 FQNNGV. Full variable domain (remainder filled in from reference TRBV11-2 and TRBJ2-7): EAGVAQSPRYKIIEKRQSVAFWCNPISGHATLYWYQQILGQGPKLLIQFQNNGVVDDSQLPKDRFSAERLKGVDSTLKIQPAKLEDSAVYLCASSLSIAGSYEQYFGPGTRLTVT.

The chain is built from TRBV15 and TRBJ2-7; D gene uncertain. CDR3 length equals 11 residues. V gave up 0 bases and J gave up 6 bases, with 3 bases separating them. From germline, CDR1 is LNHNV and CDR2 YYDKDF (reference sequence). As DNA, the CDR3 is TGTGCCACCAGCAGAGACGTCGAGCAGTACTTC. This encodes CATSRDVEQYF.

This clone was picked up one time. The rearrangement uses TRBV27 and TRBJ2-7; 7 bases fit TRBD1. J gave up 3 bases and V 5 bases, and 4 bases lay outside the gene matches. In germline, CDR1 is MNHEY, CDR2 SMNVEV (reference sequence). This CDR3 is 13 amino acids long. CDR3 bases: TGTGCCAGCAGTGACAGGGTAGGCTACGAGCAGTACTTC. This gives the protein CASSDRVGYEQYF.

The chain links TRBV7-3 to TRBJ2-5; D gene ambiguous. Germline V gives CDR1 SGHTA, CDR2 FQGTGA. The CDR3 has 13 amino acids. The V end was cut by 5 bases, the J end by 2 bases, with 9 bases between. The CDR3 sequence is CASSPGPQETQYF. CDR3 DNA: TGTGCCAGCAGCCCGGGCCCTCAAGAGACCCAGTACTTC.

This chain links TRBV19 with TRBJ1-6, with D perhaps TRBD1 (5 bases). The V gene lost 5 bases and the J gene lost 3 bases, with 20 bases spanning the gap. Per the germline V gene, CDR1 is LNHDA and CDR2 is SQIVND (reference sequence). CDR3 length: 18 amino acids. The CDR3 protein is CASSLGQGELLYNSPLHF. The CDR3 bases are TGTGCCAGTAGTCTCGGGCAGGGAGAGCTCCTCTATAATTCACCCCTCCACTTT.

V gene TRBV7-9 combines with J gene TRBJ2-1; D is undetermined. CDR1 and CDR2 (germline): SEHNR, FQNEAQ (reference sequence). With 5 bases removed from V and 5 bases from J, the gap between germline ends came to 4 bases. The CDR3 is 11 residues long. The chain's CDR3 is CASSEDNEQFF. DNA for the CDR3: TGTGCCAGCAGCGAAGACAATGAGCAGTTCTTC.

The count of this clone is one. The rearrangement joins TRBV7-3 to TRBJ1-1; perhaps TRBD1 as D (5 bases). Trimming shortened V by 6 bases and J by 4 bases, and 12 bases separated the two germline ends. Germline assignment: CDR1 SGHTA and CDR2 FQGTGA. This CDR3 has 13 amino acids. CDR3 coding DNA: TGTGCCAGCAGTGAAACAGGTTTCACTGAAGCTTTCTTT. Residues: CASSETGFTEAFF.

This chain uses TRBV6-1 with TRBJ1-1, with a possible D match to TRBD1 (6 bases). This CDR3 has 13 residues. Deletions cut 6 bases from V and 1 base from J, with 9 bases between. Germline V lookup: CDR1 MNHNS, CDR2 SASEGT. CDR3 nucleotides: TGTGCCAGCAGCGGGGGACAGAACACTGAAGCTTTCTTT. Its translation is CASSGGQNTEAFF.

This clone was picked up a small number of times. The CDR3 sequence is CAIRADGPSNQPQHF. DNA for the CDR3: TGTGCCATCAGGGCGGACGGGCCTTCGAATCAGCCCCAGCATTTT. The genes are TRBV10-3 and TRBJ1-5; D is uncertain. Germline CDR1 reads ENHRY; CDR2 reads SYGVKD. The CDR3 loop spans 15 amino acids. V gave up 6 bases and J gave up 4 bases, with 16 bases separating them.